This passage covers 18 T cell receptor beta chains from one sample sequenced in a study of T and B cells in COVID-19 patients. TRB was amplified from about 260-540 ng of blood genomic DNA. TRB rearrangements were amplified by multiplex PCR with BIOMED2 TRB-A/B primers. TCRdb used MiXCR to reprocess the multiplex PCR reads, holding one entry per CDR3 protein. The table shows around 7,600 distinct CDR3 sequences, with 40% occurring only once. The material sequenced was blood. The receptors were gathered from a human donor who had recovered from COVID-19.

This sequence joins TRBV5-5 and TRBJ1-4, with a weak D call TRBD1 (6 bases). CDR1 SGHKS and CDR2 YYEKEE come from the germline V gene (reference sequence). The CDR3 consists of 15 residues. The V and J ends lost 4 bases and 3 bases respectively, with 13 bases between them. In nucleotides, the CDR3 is TGTGCCAGCAGCCCTCTAACAGGGCCTAATGAAAAACTGTTTTTT. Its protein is CASSPLTGPNEKLFF. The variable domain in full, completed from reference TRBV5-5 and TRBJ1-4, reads DAGVTQSPTHLIKTRGQQVTLRCSPISGHKSVSWYQQVLGQGPQFIFQYYEKEERGRGNFPDRFSARQFPNYSSELNVNALLLGDSALYLCASSPLTGPNEKLFFGSGTQLSVL.

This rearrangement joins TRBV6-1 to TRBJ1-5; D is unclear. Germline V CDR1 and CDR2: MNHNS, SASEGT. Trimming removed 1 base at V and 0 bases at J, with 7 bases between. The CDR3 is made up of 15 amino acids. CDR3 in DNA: TGTGCCAGCAGTGAAGAGGGATATAGCAATCAGCCCCAGCATTTT. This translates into CASSEEGYSNQPQHF.

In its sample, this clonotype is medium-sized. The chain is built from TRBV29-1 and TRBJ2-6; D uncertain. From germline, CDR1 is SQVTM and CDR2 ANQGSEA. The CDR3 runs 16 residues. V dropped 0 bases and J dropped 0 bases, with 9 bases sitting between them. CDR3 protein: CSVEDGFYSGANVLTF. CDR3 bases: TGCAGCGTTGAAGATGGCTTCTACTCTGGGGCCAACGTCCTGACTTTC.

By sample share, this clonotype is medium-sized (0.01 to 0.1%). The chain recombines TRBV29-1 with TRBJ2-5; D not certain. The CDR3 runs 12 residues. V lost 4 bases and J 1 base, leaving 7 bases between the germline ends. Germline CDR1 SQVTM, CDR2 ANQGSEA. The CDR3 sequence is CSVGPSQETQYF. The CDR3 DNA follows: TGCAGCGTTGGGCCAAGCCAAGAGACCCAGTACTTC.

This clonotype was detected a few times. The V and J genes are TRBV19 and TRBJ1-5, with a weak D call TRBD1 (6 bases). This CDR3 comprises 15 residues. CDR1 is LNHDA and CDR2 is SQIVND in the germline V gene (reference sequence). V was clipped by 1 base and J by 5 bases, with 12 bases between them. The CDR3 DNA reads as TGTGCCAGTAGTATAGGCGGACAGAGGGATCAGCCCCAGCATTTT. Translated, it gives CASSIGGQRDQPQHF. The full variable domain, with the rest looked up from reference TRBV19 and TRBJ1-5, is DGGITQSPKYLFRKEGQNVTLSCEQNLNHDAMYWYRQDPGQGLRLIYYSQIVNDFQKGDIAEGYSVSREKKESFPLTVTSAQKNPTAFYLCASSIGGQRDQPQHFGDGTRLSIL.

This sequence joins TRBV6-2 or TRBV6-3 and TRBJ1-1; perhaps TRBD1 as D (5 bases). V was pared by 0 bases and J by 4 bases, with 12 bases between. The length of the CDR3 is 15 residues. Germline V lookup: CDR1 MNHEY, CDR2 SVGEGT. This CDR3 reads CASSYSRMGGTEAFF. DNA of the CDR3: TGTGCCAGCAGTTACTCGCGGATGGGGGGCACTGAAGCTTTCTTT.

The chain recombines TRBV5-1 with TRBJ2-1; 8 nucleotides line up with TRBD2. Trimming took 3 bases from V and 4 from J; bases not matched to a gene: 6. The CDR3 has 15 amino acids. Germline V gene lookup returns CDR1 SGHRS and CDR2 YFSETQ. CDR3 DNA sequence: TGCGCCAGCAGCTGGGCCGGGGGGGAATACAATGAGCAGTTCTTC. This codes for CASSWAGGEYNEQFF. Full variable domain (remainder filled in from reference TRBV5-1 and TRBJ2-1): KAGVTQTPRYLIKTRGQQVTLSCSPISGHRSVSWYQQTPGQGLQFLFEYFSETQRNKGNFPGRFSGRQFSNSRSEMNVSTLELGDSALYLCASSWAGGEYNEQFFGPGTRLTVL.

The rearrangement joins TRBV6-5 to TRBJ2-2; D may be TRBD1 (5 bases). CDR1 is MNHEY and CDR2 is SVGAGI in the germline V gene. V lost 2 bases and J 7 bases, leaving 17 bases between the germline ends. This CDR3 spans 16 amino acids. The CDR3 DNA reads TGTGCCAGCAGTTACCCCCAGGGCCCAAACCACGGGGAGCTGTTTTTT. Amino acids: CASSYPQGPNHGELFF.

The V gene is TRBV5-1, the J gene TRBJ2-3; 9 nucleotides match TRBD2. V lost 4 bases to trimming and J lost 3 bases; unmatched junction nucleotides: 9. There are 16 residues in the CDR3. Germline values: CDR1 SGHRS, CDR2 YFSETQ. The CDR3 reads CASSPTGREGTDTQYF. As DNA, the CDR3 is TGCGCCAGCAGCCCCACCGGGCGGGAGGGAACAGATACGCAGTATTTT.

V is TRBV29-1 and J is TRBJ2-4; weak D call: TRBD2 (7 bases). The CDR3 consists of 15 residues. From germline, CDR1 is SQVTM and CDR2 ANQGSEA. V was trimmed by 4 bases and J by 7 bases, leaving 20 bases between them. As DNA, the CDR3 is TGCAGCGTTGGAGCGTCTGCGGGGGCTAACAACATTCAGTACTTC. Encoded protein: CSVGASAGANNIQYF.

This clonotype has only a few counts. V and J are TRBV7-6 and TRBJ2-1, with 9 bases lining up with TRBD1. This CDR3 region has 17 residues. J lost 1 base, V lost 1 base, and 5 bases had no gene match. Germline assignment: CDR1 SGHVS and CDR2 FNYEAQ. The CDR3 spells CASSLGSTGGSYNEQFF. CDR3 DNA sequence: TGTGCCAGCAGCTTAGGGTCGACAGGGGGATCCTACAATGAGCAGTTCTTC. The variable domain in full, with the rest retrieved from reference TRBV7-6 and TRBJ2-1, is GAGVSQSPRYKVTKRGQDVALRCDPISGHVSLYWYRQALGQGPEFLTYFNYEAQQDKSGLPNDRFSAERPEGSISTLTIQRTEQRDSAMYRCASSLGSTGGSYNEQFFGPGTRLTVL.

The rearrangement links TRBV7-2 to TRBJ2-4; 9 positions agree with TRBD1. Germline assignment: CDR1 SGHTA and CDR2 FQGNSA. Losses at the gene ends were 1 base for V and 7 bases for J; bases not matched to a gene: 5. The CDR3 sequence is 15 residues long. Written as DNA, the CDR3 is TGTGCCAGCAGCTTAGAGGCGGGACAGGGCAACATTCAGTACTTC. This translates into CASSLEAGQGNIQYF.

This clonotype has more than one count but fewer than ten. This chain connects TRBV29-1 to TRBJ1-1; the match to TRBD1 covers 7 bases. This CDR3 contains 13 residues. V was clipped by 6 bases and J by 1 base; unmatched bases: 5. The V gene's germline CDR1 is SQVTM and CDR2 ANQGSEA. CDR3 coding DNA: TGCAGCGTCCTACGGACAGGGAACACTGAAGCTTTCTTT. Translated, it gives CSVLRTGNTEAFF.

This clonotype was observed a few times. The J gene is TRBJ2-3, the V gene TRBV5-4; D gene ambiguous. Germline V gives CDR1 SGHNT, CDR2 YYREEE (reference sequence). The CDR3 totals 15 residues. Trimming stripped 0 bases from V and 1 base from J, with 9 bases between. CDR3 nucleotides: TGTGCCAGCAGCTTGGGATGGACCCGCACAGATACGCAGTATTTT. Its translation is CASSLGWTRTDTQYF.

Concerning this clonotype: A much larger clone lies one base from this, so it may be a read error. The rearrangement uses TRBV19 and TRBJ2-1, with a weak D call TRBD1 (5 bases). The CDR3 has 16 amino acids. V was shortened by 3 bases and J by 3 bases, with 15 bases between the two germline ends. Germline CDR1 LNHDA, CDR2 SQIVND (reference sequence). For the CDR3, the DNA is TGTGCCAGTAGTATTAAAGGGGCCAGCTTCTACAATGAGCAGTTCTTC. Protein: CASSIKGASFYNEQFF.

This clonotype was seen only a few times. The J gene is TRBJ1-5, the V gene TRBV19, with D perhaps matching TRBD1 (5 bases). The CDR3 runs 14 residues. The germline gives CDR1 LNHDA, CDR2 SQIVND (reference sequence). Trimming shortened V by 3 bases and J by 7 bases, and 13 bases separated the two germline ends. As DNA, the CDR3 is TGTGCCAGTAGTATGGGACCCGGGGGGCAGCCCCAGCATTTT. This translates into CASSMGPGGQPQHF.

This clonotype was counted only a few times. This chain's CDR3 is CASSRPGTSGGAREQFF. The DNA of the CDR3 is TGTGCCAGCAGCCGCCCCGGGACTAGCGGGGGGGCAAGGGAACAGTTCTTC. The chain carries TRBV5-6 and TRBJ2-1; 16 bases are shared with TRBD2. Looked up from germline, CDR1 is SGHDT and CDR2 is YYEEEE. This CDR3 is built from 17 residues. V was clipped by 4 bases and J by 13 bases; unmatched bases: 14.

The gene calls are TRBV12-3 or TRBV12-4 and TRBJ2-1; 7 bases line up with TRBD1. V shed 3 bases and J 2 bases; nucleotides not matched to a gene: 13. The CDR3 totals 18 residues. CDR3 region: CASSFGALDRATYNEQFF. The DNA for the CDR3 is TGTGCCAGCAGTTTTGGGGCCCTTGACAGGGCTACCTACAATGAGCAGTTCTTC.